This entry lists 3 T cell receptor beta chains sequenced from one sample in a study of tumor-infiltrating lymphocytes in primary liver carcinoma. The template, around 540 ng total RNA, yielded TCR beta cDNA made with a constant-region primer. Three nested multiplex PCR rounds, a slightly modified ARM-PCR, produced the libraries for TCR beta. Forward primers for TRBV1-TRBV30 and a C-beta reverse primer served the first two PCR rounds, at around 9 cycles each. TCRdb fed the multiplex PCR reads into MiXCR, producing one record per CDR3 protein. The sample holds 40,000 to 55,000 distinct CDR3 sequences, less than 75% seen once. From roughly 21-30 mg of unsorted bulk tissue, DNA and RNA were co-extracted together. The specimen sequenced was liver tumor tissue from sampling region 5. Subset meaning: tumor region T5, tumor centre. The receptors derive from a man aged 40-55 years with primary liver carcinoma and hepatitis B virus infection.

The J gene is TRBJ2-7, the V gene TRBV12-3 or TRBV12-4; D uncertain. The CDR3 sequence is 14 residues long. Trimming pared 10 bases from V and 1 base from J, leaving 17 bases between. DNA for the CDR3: TGTGCCAACGGTCCTCATAGGTTATCCTACGAGCAGTACTTC. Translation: CANGPHRLSYEQYF.

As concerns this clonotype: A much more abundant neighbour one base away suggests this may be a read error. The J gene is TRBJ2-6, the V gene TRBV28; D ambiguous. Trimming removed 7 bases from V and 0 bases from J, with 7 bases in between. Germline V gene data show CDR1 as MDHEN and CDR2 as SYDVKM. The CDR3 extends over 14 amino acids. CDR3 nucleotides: TGTGCCAGCAACTGGGGCTCTGGGGCCAACGTCCTGACTTTC. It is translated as CASNWGSGANVLTF.

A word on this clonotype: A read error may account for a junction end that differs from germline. The CDR3, as DNA: TGTACCAGCAGCCAGGGACTAGCGGGAGGAGTTGACAATGAGCAGTTCTTC. This sequence encodes CTSSQGLAGGVDNEQFF. The J gene is TRBJ2-1, the V gene TRBV11-1; 15 nucleotides line up with TRBD2. Per germline, CDR1 SGHAT and CDR2 FQDESV (reference sequence). This CDR3 comprises 17 residues.